This TCR beta chain was sequenced during a study of T cells in Graves' hyperthyroidism and ophthalmopathy (dated 2019 in TCRdb). Background for the entire study: Peripheral blood samples were taken at initial diagnosis, before any treatment was given. For training and testing, the roughly 93 patients in the discovery cohort were randomly divided in a 7:3 ratio. According to the paper, TCR Vbeta CDR3 sequencing was carried out on more than 120 peripheral blood samples, which came from 40 to 45 ophthalmopathy, 70 to 80 hyperthyroidism and approximately 17 progressor patients. A discovery cohort of fewer than 110 patients, roughly 40 with Graves' ophthalmopathy and 55 to 60 with stable Graves' hyperthyroidism, was used to find distinguishing TCR V-J signatures. An independent validation cohort of some 18 hyperthyroidism patients and 15 or so patients who later progressed to ophthalmopathy tested prospective prediction of ophthalmopathy. After sampling, hyperthyroidism patients received methimazole starting at 30 mg daily, and ophthalmopathy patients received high-dose intravenous methylprednisolone. The study also compared thyroid tissue and blood T-cell repertoires from about 6 Graves' hyperthyroidism patients.

Stable Graves' hyperthyroidism was defined as no progression to ophthalmopathy during 18 months of follow-up. Hyperthyroidism patients were newly diagnosed, had a disease duration of under 2 months, and were aged 18 to 65 years. Any patient with an uncontrolled infection, another autoimmune disease, pregnancy or lactation was excluded. Clinical symptoms, serum thyroxine and TRAb, thyroid ultrasound, and orbital computed tomography formed the basis for the diagnoses. PBMCs were isolated from 7.5 to 10 ml of fresh peripheral blood by Ficoll-Paque density gradient centrifugation. Total RNA was extracted with Trizol reagent, and quality was checked on an Agilent 2100 Bioanalyzer. The TCR beta CDR3 regions were amplified from the RNA transcripts. The TCR CDR3 was subjected to a first round of RT-PCR using the HTBI primer set and the Qiagen OneStep RT-PCR kit. A second multiplex PCR round built the libraries, followed by size selection and purification. The libraries were sequenced on an Illumina HiSeq2000 using paired-end 100 bp reads. Per the original workflow: SOAPnuke was used to process the raw data, with reads discarded if the reads contained adapters or uncalled bases, had a mean Phred below 15, or lacked an exact constant-primer or identifier match. High-quality paired reads were merged using COPE v1.2.5, and each unique nucleotide sequence was defined as a clonotype. Clonotypes were aligned to IMGT TRBV, TRBD and TRBJ reference segments using MiTCR v1.1. Only V-J combinations with frequency above 0.0001, covering 99% to 99.2% of repertoires, were analysed. The TCS score was defined as the ratio of F50 (clonal expansion) to E x V (chaos), calculated using BLOSUM62-based TCRdist between CDR3 peptides within each V-J. Welch's t-statistics and random forest reduced approximately 520 V-J features to about 12, which were used in a naive Bayes classifier (R e1071). TCRdb passed the public sequencing reads through fastp at Q25 and MiXCR, retaining productive beta sequences. CDR3 protein duplicates are merged, each entry listing the most common genes and DNA. The V and J calls, along with clone size, are taken from TCRdb and not from the paper's own processing. Within this sample are fewer than 800,000 distinct CDR3 sequences, with about 16% of them counted one time only. The ten largest clones capture around 7.7% of the sample.

Details on this clonotype: The antigen it binds to is not known. No much larger clone exists at a distance of one base, and base qualities are not known.

Findings and caveats that apply to the study as a whole: A 13 V-J signature model separated ophthalmopathy from stable hyperthyroidism, with approximately 87% sensitivity and 81.08% specificity in cross-validation and 80%/75% in testing. In validation, the model predicted progression to ophthalmopathy a median of roughly 6.2 months before onset, with about 64% sensitivity and just under 75% specificity. Sample size was not statistically predetermined, and investigators were not blinded to group allocation. Most expanded thyroid clonotypes (frequency above 0.001) were also detected in blood, suggesting blood repertoires may reflect thyroid immune responses.

This TCR derives from a man aged 18 to 35 with Graves' hyperthyroidism. Sequencing was done on a sample of blood.

The CDR3 region: CASSFGQGADEQYF. The sequence in DNA is TGCGCCAGCAGCTTTGGGCAGGGGGCAGACGAGCAGTACTTC. This receptor chain uses TRBV5-1 and TRBJ2-7; 8 bases in between match TRBD1. From the cysteine up to the phenylalanine, the CDR3 has a length of 14 residues. The sequence is cut down to CDR3 DNA, 42 bases in frame from base 1. For this chain, trimming is 2 bases at the V end and 5 bases at the J end, and the number of junction bases without a gene match is 6. From a lookup of the germline V gene, CDR1 and CDR2 are SGHRS and YFSETQ. This CDR3, with the reference TRBV5-1 and TRBJ2-7 proteins standing in past its ends, gives the full variable domain KAGVTQTPRYLIKTRGQQVTLSCSPISGHRSVSWYQQTPGQGLQFLFEYFSETQRNKGNFPGRFSGRQFSNSRSEMNVSTLELGDSALYLCASSFGQGADEQYFGPGTRLTVT.